These T cell receptor beta chains were read from a single sample in a study of T cell responses to AZD1222 COVID-19 vaccine. The method was immunoSEQ multiplex PCR; TCRdb's version includes in-frame clones alone and lacks a portion of them. Of about 200,000 clones detected, around nine tenths appear once; the ten largest clones hold approximately 8%. The sample consisted of peripheral blood, taken on day 0 of AZD1222 vaccination. The receptors here all came from an adult in good health. CDR3s include the opening cysteine and the closing phenylalanine or tryptophan. D genes are given only for firm matches. The size field is filled for only some rows; it gives once, few, many or a size class.

D: TRBD1
length: 15
V: TRBV9
J: TRBJ2-7
size: -
CDR3: CASGQATGSSNEQYF
DNA: TGTGCCAGCGGCCAAGCGACAGGGTCCTCTAACGAGCAGTACTTC

D: TRBD2
length: 18
V: TRBV7-9
J: TRBJ2-7
size: -
CDR3: CASSLGGGLAGLYYEQYF
DNA: TGTGCCAGCAGCTTAGGGGGAGGACTAGCGGGGCTATACTACGAGCAGTACTTC

D: -
length: 14
V: TRBV28
J: TRBJ1-6
size: -
CDR3: CASSRTQAVTPLHF
DNA: TGTGCCAGCAGCCGTACACAGGCGGTGACACCCCTCCACTTT

D: -
length: 14
V: TRBV12-2
J: TRBJ1-2
size: -
CDR3: CASRPTGRGEGYTF
DNA: TGTGCAAGTCGCCCAACCGGGAGGGGAGAAGGCTACACCTTC

D: -
length: 15
V: TRBV30
J: TRBJ1-4
size: -
CDR3: CAWSVGPGNNEKLFF
DNA: TGTGCCTGGAGTGTCGGCCCTGGCAACAACGAAAAACTGTTTTTT

D: TRBD1
length: 15
V: TRBV2
J: TRBJ1-2
size: -
CDR3: CASSAGTGADYGYTF
DNA: TGTGCCAGCAGTGCGGGGACAGGGGCTGACTATGGCTACACCTTC

D: -
length: 12
V: TRBV5-1
J: TRBJ1-2
size: -
CDR3: CASSTGQGGYTF
DNA: TGCGCCAGCAGCACGGGACAAGGTGGCTACACCTTC

D: -
length: 13
V: TRBV30
J: TRBJ2-2
size: -
CDR3: CAWTGQYTGELFF
DNA: TGTGCCTGGACTGGACAGTACACCGGGGAGCTGTTTTTT

D: -
length: 14
V: TRBV5-1
J: TRBJ1-1
size: -
CDR3: CASSSGLMNTEAFF
DNA: TGCGCCAGCAGCTCGGGACTGATGAACACTGAAGCTTTCTTT

D: TRBD1
length: 17
V: TRBV5-6
J: TRBJ2-2
size: -
CDR3: CASSTPGTGVPPGELFF
DNA: TGTGCCAGCAGCACTCCAGGGACAGGCGTTCCACCCGGGGAGCTGTTTTTT

D: TRBD1
length: 15
V: TRBV28
J: TRBJ2-4
size: -
CDR3: CASSPPGTGGNIQYF
DNA: TGTGCCAGCAGTCCGCCCGGGACAGGGGGAAACATTCAGTACTTC

D: TRBD1
length: 16
V: TRBV15
J: TRBJ2-2
size: -
CDR3: CATSRGGRGNAGELFF
DNA: TGTGCCACCAGCAGAGGGGGCAGGGGGAATGCCGGGGAGCTGTTTTTT

D: -
length: 18
V: TRBV5-5
J: TRBJ1-4
size: -
CDR3: CASSLAVTRGATNEKLFF
DNA: TGTGCCAGCAGCTTGGCGGTCACAAGGGGCGCAACTAATGAAAAACTGTTTTTT

D: TRBD1
length: 14
V: TRBV3-1/TRBV3-2
J: TRBJ1-2
size: -
CDR3: CASSQWDSDSGYTF
DNA: TGTGCCAGCAGCCAATGGGACAGCGACTCCGGCTACACCTTC

D: -
length: 14
V: TRBV3-1/TRBV3-2
J: TRBJ1-3
size: -
CDR3: CASRKAGSGNTIYF
DNA: TGTGCCAGCCGGAAGGCCGGCTCTGGAAACACCATATATTTT

D: TRBD1
length: 18
V: TRBV6-4
J: TRBJ1-1
size: -
CDR3: CASNTRAIHRGPLTEAFF
DNA: TGTGCCAGCAACACAAGGGCTATCCACAGGGGGCCCTTGACTGAAGCTTTCTTT

D: -
length: 18
V: TRBV30
J: TRBJ1-3
size: -
CDR3: CAWSPGFTGHRSGNTIYF
DNA: TGTGCCTGGAGTCCCGGGTTCACGGGACATCGGTCTGGAAACACCATATATTTT

D: TRBD1
length: 18
V: TRBV13
J: TRBJ1-2
size: -
CDR3: CASSELLRRQGENYGYTF
DNA: TGTGCCAGCAGCGAATTACTACGGAGACAGGGGGAAAACTATGGCTACACCTTC

D: TRBD1
length: 15
V: TRBV13
J: TRBJ1-5
size: few
CDR3: CASSSGQGGNQPQHF
DNA: TGTGCCAGCAGCTCTGGACAGGGTGGCAATCAGCCCCAGCATTTT

D: -
length: 13
V: TRBV27
J: TRBJ2-1
size: -
CDR3: CASSLSIGNEQFF
DNA: TGTGCCAGCAGTTTATCGATTGGAAATGAGCAGTTCTTC

D: -
length: 15
V: TRBV2
J: TRBJ2-1
size: -
CDR3: CASRYTGSSYNEQFF
DNA: TGTGCCAGCAGGTATACAGGGAGCTCCTACAATGAGCAGTTCTTC

D: -
length: 13
V: TRBV5-1
J: TRBJ1-1
size: -
CDR3: CASSTSMNTEAFF
DNA: TGCGCCAGCAGCACCTCCATGAACACTGAAGCTTTCTTT

D: TRBD1
length: 15
V: TRBV19
J: TRBJ1-5
size: -
CDR3: CASSWDREGNQPQHF
DNA: TGTGCCAGTAGCTGGGACAGGGAGGGCAATCAGCCCCAGCATTTT

D: -
length: 13
V: TRBV9
J: TRBJ1-2
size: once
CDR3: CASSAQRNYGYTF
DNA: TGTGCCAGCAGCGCACAGCGGAACTATGGCTACACCTTC

D: -
length: 13
V: TRBV19
J: TRBJ1-5
size: once
CDR3: CASSRGSNQPQHF
DNA: TGTGCCAGTAGTAGAGGGAGCAATCAGCCCCAGCATTTT

D: -
length: 12
V: TRBV19
J: TRBJ1-2
size: -
CDR3: CASKVAGTGYTF
DNA: TGTGCCAGTAAGGTAGCGGGGACTGGCTACACCTTC

D: TRBD1
length: 13
V: TRBV7-2
J: TRBJ2-7
size: -
CDR3: CASSWGQTYEQYF
DNA: TGTGCCAGCAGTTGGGGACAGACCTACGAGCAGTACTTC

D: TRBD1
length: 15
V: TRBV7-9
J: TRBJ1-1
size: few
CDR3: CASSPPQGANTEAFF
DNA: TGTGCCAGCAGCCCCCCACAGGGGGCGAACACTGAAGCTTTCTTT

D: -
length: 15
V: TRBV7-9
J: TRBJ1-1
size: -
CDR3: CASSFTGDLIVEAFF
DNA: TGTGCCAGCAGCTTCACGGGGGACCTGATTGTTGAAGCTTTCTTT

D: -
length: 16
V: TRBV9
J: TRBJ1-1
size: few
CDR3: CASSVANGGRNTEAFF
DNA: TGTGCCAGCAGCGTAGCTAACGGGGGGCGGAACACTGAAGCTTTCTTT

D: TRBD1
length: 16
V: TRBV11-2
J: TRBJ1-2
size: once
CDR3: CASSSETGVPAYGYTF
DNA: TGTGCCAGCAGCTCCGAGACAGGGGTCCCAGCCTATGGCTACACCTTC

D: -
length: 16
V: TRBV6-7
J: TRBJ1-3
size: once
CDR3: CASSYEGLRSGNTIYF
DNA: TGTGCCAGCAGTTACGAGGGACTACGCTCTGGAAACACCATATATTTT

D: TRBD1
length: 14
V: TRBV7-9
J: TRBJ1-2
size: -
CDR3: CASSLRDSYYGYTF
DNA: TGTGCCAGCAGCCTCCGGGACAGTTACTATGGCTACACCTTC

D: TRBD2
length: 15
V: TRBV19
J: TRBJ2-3
size: once
CDR3: CASSGAGTSTDTQYF
DNA: TGTGCCAGTAGTGGAGCGGGGACTAGCACAGATACGCAGTATTTT

D: -
length: 15
V: TRBV4-1
J: TRBJ2-7
size: -
CDR3: CASSQERGGGYEQYF
DNA: TGCGCCAGCAGCCAAGAAAGAGGGGGAGGCTACGAGCAGTACTTC